A single sample gave rise to the 7 T cell receptor beta chains below, sequenced in a study of shared clonotypes between healthy human individuals. Assay used: immunoSEQ multiplex PCR; TCRdb lists only in-frame clones, some missing. Among roughly 2.5 million clones listed, around nine tenths were seen once. The sequenced sample was naive CD4+ T cells sorted from blood. Subset indicated: CD45RA+ positively selected. The source of these receptors is a man between 18 and 29 years old in good health.

In this sample, this clone turned up once. The rearrangement joins TRBV6-5 to TRBJ2-3, with 9 bases matching TRBD2. CDR1 is MNHEY, CDR2 SVGAGI, per germline. Losses at the gene ends were 5 bases for V and 3 bases for J; bases not matched to a gene: 6. CDR3 length equals 15 residues. The CDR3 DNA reads as TGTGCCAGCAGTACTGGGACTAGCAATACAGATACGCAGTATTTT. Translated, it gives CASSTGTSNTDTQYF.

V is TRBV7-9 and J is TRBJ1-4, with D uncertain. The ends were cut back, 0 bases at V and 3 bases at J, with 8 bases in the middle. Germline loops: CDR1 SEHNR, CDR2 FQNEAQ (reference sequence). This CDR3 comprises 15 residues. The CDR3 nucleotides are TGTGCCAGCAGCTTAGCAGGGTCCCCTAATGAAAAACTGTTTTTT. Protein: CASSLAGSPNEKLFF.

Only one count was recorded for this clone. This chain uses TRBV5-8 with TRBJ1-6; D is undetermined. The CDR3 loop spans 15 amino acids. The V gene's germline CDR1 is SGHTS and CDR2 YDEGEE. Trimming took 3 bases from V and 1 from J, leaving 8 bases between them. In nucleotides, the CDR3 is TGTGCCAGCAGCTCGAGGCTTTCCTATAATTCACCCCTCCACTTT. It specifies CASSSRLSYNSPLHF.

Here the CDR3 reads CAGGGLGKETQYF. CDR3 DNA sequence: TGTGCAGGAGGGGGGCTTGGTAAAGAGACCCAGTACTTC. This chain joins TRBV12-2 and TRBJ2-5. TRBV12-2 is given as a pseudogene. The CDR3 is 13 residues long.

This chain connects TRBV10-1 to TRBJ2-2; D is uncertain. Trimming pared 3 bases from V and 7 bases from J, leaving 15 bases between. The CDR3 has 15 residues. Germline loops: CDR1 WNHNN, CDR2 SYGVQD (reference sequence). The CDR3 region has the DNA TGCGCCAGCAGTGATGCCCTAAGTCCCAGCGGGGAGCTGTTTTTT. Its translation is CASSDALSPSGELFF.

The rearrangement links TRBV10-3 to TRBJ2-1, with TRBD1 as a possible D gene (5 bases). V gave up 4 bases and J gave up 1 base, with 8 bases separating them. CDR1 and CDR2 (germline): ENHRY, SYGVKD. The CDR3 spans 14 residues. CDR3 nucleotides: TGTGCCATCAGTGGACAGCCTTCCTACAATGAGCAGTTCTTC. Translated: CAISGQPSYNEQFF.

This chain uses TRBV5-1 with TRBJ2-3; D perhaps matches TRBD2 (5 bases). CDR1 SGHRS and CDR2 YFSETQ come from the germline V gene. The ends were cut back, 3 bases at V and 6 bases at J, with 14 bases in the middle. There are 14 residues in the CDR3. The chain's CDR3 is CASSSPGSGDTQYF. The CDR3, as DNA: TGCGCCAGCAGCTCCCCGGGATCGGGGGATACGCAGTATTTT.